These 26 T cell receptor beta chains were all obtained from the same sample, sequenced in a study of T cells after yellow fever vaccination. TCRdb ran MiXCR on the 5' RACE reads and lists one entry per CDR3 protein. The sample lists 75,000 to 100,000 distinct CDR3 sequences, over 8% occurring once. The sequenced sample was CD8+ T cells not binding an NS4B(214-222) dextramer, sorted from PBMCs, obtained about 2 weeks after the first yellow fever vaccination. The receptors were gathered from a man aged 18 to 29 who received the YFV17D yellow fever vaccine.

In its sample, this clonotype was seen a few times. The chain couples TRBV7-9 to TRBJ2-7, with a possible D match to TRBD1 (6 bases). This CDR3 is 13 amino acids long. Germline V gene lookup returns CDR1 SEHNR and CDR2 FQNEAQ (reference sequence). The CDR3 is CASSVAGQYEQYV. The CDR3 DNA is TGTGCCAGCAGCGTAGCCGGACAGTACGAGCAGTACGTC.

This clonotype was observed many times. The gene calls are TRBV5-1 and TRBJ2-7, with 10 bases fitting TRBD1. V lost 0 bases and J lost 4; bases outside the gene matches: 4. From germline, CDR1 is SGHRS and CDR2 YFSETQ. The CDR3 loop spans 15 amino acids. The CDR3 bases are TGCGCCAGCAGCTTGGTGGGGACAGGGGATTACGAGCAGTACTTC. Its protein product is CASSLVGTGDYEQYF.

This clonotype was observed a few times. The chain carries TRBV14 and TRBJ2-1; TRBD1 might be the D (6 bases). There are 15 residues in the CDR3. The ends were cut back, 4 bases at V and 4 bases at J, with 14 bases in the middle. Germline assignment: CDR1 SGHDN and CDR2 FVKESK. CDR3 amino acids: CASSPVWTEYNEQFF. The DNA for the CDR3 is TGTGCCAGCAGCCCTGTCTGGACAGAATACAATGAGCAGTTCTTC. The full variable domain, in which reference TRBV14 and TRBJ2-1 provide the parts outside the CDR3, is EAGVTQFPSHSVIEKGQTVTLRCDPISGHDNLYWYRRVMGKEIKFLLHFVKESKQDESGMPNNRFLAERTGGTYSTLKVQPAELEDSGVYFCASSPVWTEYNEQFFGPGTRLTVL.

In its sample, this clonotype was seen a few times. The V gene is TRBV5-6, the J gene TRBJ2-7, with TRBD2 as a possible D gene (5 bases). The CDR3 covers 14 residues. Germline-derived CDR1 and CDR2 are SGHDT and YYEEEE. Between the trimmed V and J ends, which lost 4 bases and 3 bases, there was a span of 14 bases. CDR3 sequence: CASSKDYSHYEQYV. In nucleotides, the CDR3 is TGTGCCAGCAGCAAAGACTACTCACACTACGAGCAGTACGTC.

The genes are TRBV28 and TRBJ2-3; TRBD2 might be the D (5 bases). The CDR3 totals 16 residues. Trimming shortened V by 2 bases and J by 1 base, and 13 bases separated the two germline ends. CDR1 and CDR2 from the germline V gene are MDHEN and SYDVKM. Here the CDR3 reads CASSLARVSRTDTQYF. DNA of the CDR3: TGTGCCAGCAGTTTAGCGAGGGTTAGTCGCACAGATACGCAGTATTTT.

This clonotype was counted only a few times. The rearrangement links TRBV4-1 to TRBJ2-3, with 7 bases matching TRBD2. Trimming cost V 1 base and J 0 bases; bases outside gene matches: 19. The CDR3 is 21 amino acids. Germline assignment: CDR1 MGHRA and CDR2 YSYEKL. CDR3 residues: CASSQGAGPVESRASTDTQYF. In nucleotides, the CDR3 is TGCGCCAGCAGCCAAGGAGCGGGGCCCGTAGAGAGCAGGGCTAGCACAGATACGCAGTATTTT.

This clonotype has a handful of counts. The CDR3 sequence: CASSLVSYSNQPQHF. As DNA, the CDR3 is TGTGCCAGCAGCTTAGTTTCGTATAGCAATCAGCCCCAGCATTTT. V gene TRBV7-2 combines with J gene TRBJ1-5; D uncertain. CDR1 and CDR2 (germline): SGHTA, FQGNSA. V lost 1 base to trimming and J lost 0 bases, with 7 bases between them. CDR3 size: 15 residues.

In its sample, this clonotype was seen a few times. Here the CDR3 reads CASSPDRVNQPQHF. DNA of the CDR3: TGCGCCAGCAGCCCTGACAGGGTCAATCAGCCCCAGCATTTT. V is TRBV4-3 and J is TRBJ1-5, with TRBD1 identical over 7 bases. The CDR3 is 14 residues long. V was pared by 4 bases and J by 3 bases, with 3 bases of the junction left unmatched. Germline values: CDR1 LGHNA, CDR2 YSLEER.

This clonotype was counted between two and nine times. J is TRBJ2-7 and V is TRBV4-3, with D possibly being TRBD2 (6 bases). The CDR3 has 13 amino acids. Germline CDR1 LGHNA, CDR2 YSLEER. The ends were cut back, 4 bases at V and 4 bases at J, with 11 bases in the middle. CDR3 sequence (DNA): TGCGCCAGCAGCCCCAGCAGCGGGTACGAGCAGTACTTC. This codes for CASSPSSGYEQYF.

This clonotype has more than one count but fewer than ten. This chain connects TRBV7-2 to TRBJ2-2; weak D call: TRBD2 (7 bases). CDR3 length equals 17 residues. The germline V and J ends were trimmed by 6 bases and 5 bases, with 22 bases remaining between them. Germline CDR1 SGHTA, CDR2 FQGNSA. CDR3 protein: CASRPISGGGHTGELFF. CDR3 bases: TGTGCCAGCAGACCGATCAGCGGCGGGGGCCATACCGGGGAGCTGTTTTTT.

The CDR3 DNA reads as TGTGCCACCAGCAGAGCGGGGGAGGCAGGGGAAGCTTTCTTT. It is translated as CATSRAGEAGEAFF. This chain connects TRBV15 to TRBJ1-1; D may be TRBD1 (5 bases). Germline V lookup: CDR1 LNHNV, CDR2 YYDKDF (reference sequence). V was pared by 1 base and J by 8 bases, with 14 bases between. CDR3 length: 14 amino acids.

There are many counts of this clonotype. V is TRBV11-2 and J is TRBJ1-1; the match to TRBD1 covers 7 bases. CDR1 is SGHAT and CDR2 is FQNNGV in the germline V gene. The ends lost 5 bases at V and 5 bases at J; junction bases unmatched: 8. The CDR3 has 14 amino acids. CDR3: CASSPRQGGTEAFF. The CDR3, as DNA: TGTGCCAGCAGCCCCAGACAGGGAGGGACTGAAGCTTTCTTT.

V and J are TRBV11-1 and TRBJ1-5, with D perhaps matching TRBD1 (5 bases). Trimming shortened V by 6 bases and J by 2 bases, and 14 bases separated the two germline ends. CDR1 and CDR2 (germline): SGHAT, FQDESV (reference sequence). The CDR3 runs to 15 residues. The CDR3 protein is CASSLTGTGNQPQHF. As DNA, the CDR3 is TGTGCCAGCAGTCTTACCGGGACGGGCAATCAGCCCCAGCATTTT.

This chain links TRBV5-1 with TRBJ1-5, with unresolved D. Trimming removed 4 bases from V and 7 bases from J, with 12 bases in between. The CDR3 spans 13 residues. Germline V gives CDR1 SGHRS, CDR2 YFSETQ. CDR3 sequence (DNA): TGCGCCAGCAGCCTAGTGCCCGAGCAGCCCCAGCATTTT. This codes for CASSLVPEQPQHF.

This clonotype was picked up a small number of times. The J gene is TRBJ2-3, the V gene TRBV3-1, with 11 bases aligning to TRBD2. Germline trimming cut 1 base from V and 0 bases from J; bases unmatched to any gene: 3. In germline, CDR1 is LGHDT, CDR2 YNNKEL (reference sequence). The CDR3 runs to 17 residues. This CDR3 reads CASSQGLAGISTDTQYF. The CDR3 coding sequence is TGTGCCAGCAGCCAAGGACTAGCGGGGATAAGCACAGATACGCAGTATTTT.

This chain connects TRBV27 to TRBJ2-1; 9 bases are shared with TRBD2. Trimming at V came to 8 bases and at J to 0 bases, leaving 5 bases not matched to a gene. CDR3 length: 15 amino acids. Germline CDR1 is MNHEY and CDR2 is SMNVEV (reference sequence). CDR3 residues: CASSSGESSYNEQFF. The DNA of the CDR3 is TGTGCCAGCTCTAGCGGGGAGAGCTCCTACAATGAGCAGTTCTTC.

The chain has TRBV2 and TRBJ2-3; possibly TRBD2 for D (6 bases). The germline gives CDR1 SNHLY, CDR2 FYNNEI. The CDR3 contains 13 residues. V lost 9 bases and J lost 3, with 13 bases in between. In DNA form, the CDR3 reads TGTGCCAGGGATAATCGGGGGACAGATACGCAGTATTTT. As protein: CARDNRGTDTQYF.

This clonotype turned up a few times. The genes are TRBV6-5 and TRBJ2-2; D could derive from TRBD1 or TRBD2 (5 bases each). This CDR3 region has 12 residues. CDR1 is MNHEY and CDR2 is SVGAGI in the germline V gene. With 2 bases removed from V and 9 bases from J, the gap between germline ends came to 7 bases. As DNA, the CDR3 is TGTGCCAGCAGTTACGGGGGAAGGGAGCTGTTTTTT. Its translation: CASSYGGRELFF.

This clonotype has a handful of counts. The chain links TRBV6-1 to TRBJ2-1, with 8 nucleotides matching TRBD2. Germline V CDR1 and CDR2: MNHNS, SASEGT. V lost 4 bases, J lost 8 bases, and 10 bases stayed unmatched. CDR3 length: 15 residues. The CDR3 protein is CASSAFGGARDEQFF. DNA of the CDR3: TGTGCCAGCAGTGCATTCGGGGGGGCTAGAGATGAGCAGTTCTTC.

This chain links TRBV12-3 or TRBV12-4 with TRBJ1-4; the match to TRBD1 covers 7 bases. This CDR3 is built from 14 residues. The V segment lost 5 bases and the J segment 0 bases; nucleotides outside the gene matches: 0. CDR3: CASSGTATNEKLFF. The CDR3 bases are TGTGCCAGCAGTGGGACAGCAACTAATGAAAAACTGTTTTTT.

J is TRBJ2-6 and V is TRBV6-1; D gene unclear. CDR3 length equals 15 residues. V was pared by 7 bases and J by 0 bases, with 10 bases between. CDR1 and CDR2 from the germline V gene are MNHNS and SASEGT. CDR3: CASIHTSSGANVLTF. The DNA of the CDR3 is TGTGCCAGCATTCACACCTCCTCTGGGGCCAACGTCCTGACTTTC.

This chain links TRBV11-2 with TRBJ2-3, with 9 bases fitting TRBD2. The CDR3 consists of 16 residues. V was pared by 1 base and J by 5 bases, with 7 bases of the junction left unmatched. Germline-derived CDR1 and CDR2 are SGHAT and FQNNGV. The CDR3 DNA reads as TGTGCCAGCAGCTTAGCAAGCGGGGGGTATGAAGATACGCAGTATTTT. Its protein is CASSLASGGYEDTQYF.

This chain links TRBV20-1 with TRBJ2-1; 7 bases match TRBD2. The ends lost 6 bases at V and 7 bases at J; junction bases unmatched: 6. The CDR3 has 12 residues. The germline V gene has CDR1 DFQATT and CDR2 SNEGSKA (reference sequence). The CDR3 DNA is TGCAGTGCGGGGACTATTGGAAATGAGCAGTTCTTC. Protein product: CSAGTIGNEQFF.

This clonotype was found a few times. The chain uses TRBV29-1 and TRBJ2-1, with D tentatively TRBD2 (5 bases). Trimming left V 7 bases short and J 7 bases short, with 14 bases between. The germline V gene encodes CDR1 SQVTM and CDR2 ANQGSEA. The CDR3 sequence is 12 residues long. The CDR3 DNA follows: TGCAGCGGCTCTTTCGGAGGAAATGAGCAGTTCTTC. Encoded protein: CSGSFGGNEQFF.

This clonotype was found a few times. The rearrangement links TRBV28 to TRBJ2-3; D perhaps matches TRBD1 (5 bases). V lost 1 base and J 0 bases, leaving 17 bases between the germline ends. The CDR3 sequence is 18 residues long. CDR1 is MDHEN and CDR2 is SYDVKM in the germline V gene. The CDR3 protein is CASSLLAAGLQSTDTQYF. CDR3 in DNA: TGTGCCAGCAGTTTATTGGCGGCAGGGCTCCAGAGCACAGATACGCAGTATTTT.

This clonotype has a handful of counts. The chain uses TRBV20-1 and TRBJ2-5, with 16 bases lining up with TRBD2. Germline CDR1 reads DFQATT; CDR2 reads SNEGSKA (reference sequence). Germline trimming cut 4 bases from V and 4 bases from J; bases unmatched to any gene: 9. This CDR3 has 17 residues. The CDR3 is CSAMGLAGGVKGETQYF. The CDR3 DNA is TGCAGTGCTATGGGACTAGCGGGGGGGGTGAAGGGAGAGACCCAGTACTTC.